This TCR beta chain was sequenced in a study of regulatory T cells in long-lasting Graves disease. Study as a whole: The definition of persistent Graves' disease was over 5 years of antithyroid drugs with positive TSH receptor antibodies.

This clonotype was recorded at least ten times. Its antigen remains unidentified. The TCR beta library used iRepertoire HTBI primers with Arm-PCR amplification of CDR3. TCRdb itself ran the multiplex PCR reads through MiXCR, one entry per CDR3 protein. The sample lists roughly 500,000 distinct CDR3 sequences, 20% to 25% seen once, with less than 9% in the top ten. Time point reported: persistent/refractory GD, antithyroid drugs over 5 years with positive TRAb. After RNA was extracted from PBMCs, the TCR library was made from it. Regarding the study as a whole: Gene preferences differed: TRBV28, TRBJ1-2, TRBJ2-5 in persistent cases. The persistent group shared about 2,500 public clonotypes, more than the approximately 930 shared by new patients. Persistent Graves' disease cases displayed lower TCR diversity than newly diagnosed ones.

Trimming left V 8 bases short and J 1 base short, with 15 bases between. The CDR3 extends over 15 amino acids. The sequencing used peripheral blood mononuclear cells (PBMCs), collected when the disease was refractory, from a patient treated with antithyroid drugs. The sequence was obtained from a female donor with Graves disease. The V and J genes are TRBV12-3 or TRBV12-4 and TRBJ1-5, with D perhaps TRBD1 (5 bases). CDR3 sequence: CASLSTGTSNQPQHF. CDR3 coding DNA: TGTGCCAGCCTGTCTACGGGGACGAGCAATCAGCCCCAGCATTTT.